A single sample gave rise to the 30 T cell receptor beta chains below, sequenced in a study of blood T cells in healthy people across ages. A second PCR of about 7 to 12 cycles used a sample-barcoded 5' primer and a J-beta primer mix. MiXCR was run by TCRdb on the 5' RACE reads, yielding one entry per CDR3 protein. The sample shows almost 800,000 distinct CDR3 sequences, 58% of them seen only once. Sequencing input: blood. All receptors come from a man aged 25-45 years in good health.

The CDR3 loop is CASSRAGGSNQPQHF. The CDR3 DNA is TGTGCCAGCAGCCGTGCGGGAGGGAGCAATCAGCCCCAGCATTTT. The chain uses TRBV5-5 and TRBJ1-5; D gene uncertain. The germline gives CDR1 SGHKS, CDR2 YYEKEE (reference sequence). CDR3 length equals 15 residues. V gave up 4 bases and J gave up 1 base, with 12 bases separating them.

This clonotype showed up just a few times. The V call is TRBV25-1, the J call TRBJ2-5, with unresolved D. This CDR3 is built from 15 residues. V lost 0 bases to trimming and J lost 2 bases, with 10 bases between them. Per germline, CDR1 MGHDK and CDR2 SYGVNS. The CDR3: CASSEYAVRQETQYF. The CDR3, as DNA: TGTGCCAGCAGTGAATATGCGGTGAGGCAAGAGACCCAGTACTTC.

The V and J genes are TRBV28 and TRBJ1-1, with TRBD1 matching 10 bases. The CDR3 runs to 16 residues. Germline assignment: CDR1 MDHEN and CDR2 SYDVKM. J lost 4 bases, V lost 8 bases, and 13 bases had no gene match. The CDR3 nucleotides are TGTGCCAGCGGGACTGGGGCGGGACAGGGGAGCACTGAAGCTTTCTTT. It yields the protein CASGTGAGQGSTEAFF. The full variable domain, its missing parts supplied by reference TRBV28 and TRBJ1-1, is DVKVTQSSRYLVKRTGEKVFLECVQDMDHENMFWYRQDPGLGLRLIYFSYDVKMKEKGDIPEGYSVSREKKERFSLILESASTNQTSMYLCASGTGAGQGSTEAFFGQGTRLTVV.

This clonotype has just one count. The V call is TRBV6-5, the J call TRBJ2-1; TRBD2 matches at 7 bases. Germline trimming cut 6 bases from V and 4 bases from J; bases unmatched to any gene: 9. The germline CDR1 and CDR2 sequences are MNHEY and SVGAGI. The CDR3 loop spans 15 amino acids. CDR3 in amino acids: CASSSAGDGYNEQFF. CDR3 coding DNA: TGTGCCAGCAGCTCCGCGGGAGATGGTTACAATGAGCAGTTCTTC.

In its sample, this clonotype was seen a few times. The J gene is TRBJ1-2, the V gene TRBV11-2, with unresolved D. The CDR3 is made up of 15 amino acids. Trimming shortened V by 1 base and J by 0 bases, and 9 bases separated the two germline ends. The germline CDR1 and CDR2 sequences are SGHAT and FQNNGV. The CDR3 DNA reads as TGTGCCAGCAGCTTAGGGGCTGAGGCTAACTATGGCTACACCTTC. It is translated as CASSLGAEANYGYTF.

The J gene is TRBJ2-1, the V gene TRBV29-1; D unresolved. The ends were cut back, 7 bases at V and 2 bases at J, with 3 bases in the middle. Germline loops: CDR1 SQVTM, CDR2 ANQGSEA. The CDR3 has 10 residues. CDR3: CSGAYNEQFF. For the CDR3, the DNA is TGCAGCGGGGCCTACAATGAGCAGTTCTTC.

This chain joins TRBV6-2 or TRBV6-3 and TRBJ2-7, with 7 bases lining up with TRBD2. Trimming removed 2 bases from V and 2 bases from J; junction bases left unmatched: 6. From germline, CDR1 is MNHEY and CDR2 SVGEGT. This CDR3 has 15 residues. The CDR3 nucleotides read TGTGCCAGCAGTTACCCGAAGGGAGGGGCCTACGAGCAGTACTTC. Encoded protein: CASSYPKGGAYEQYF.

The rearrangement joins TRBV13 to TRBJ1-2, with 8 nucleotides matching TRBD1. Per germline, CDR1 PRHDT and CDR2 FYEKMQ (reference sequence). The CDR3 is made up of 16 amino acids. Trimming cost V 0 bases and J 5 bases; bases outside gene matches: 8. CDR3 in amino acids: CASSLGRGPLLYGYTF. The CDR3 nucleotides are TGTGCCAGCAGCTTAGGCAGGGGGCCTCTCTTGTATGGCTACACCTTC.

This clonotype was counted between two and nine times. This chain links TRBV29-1 with TRBJ1-2; no clear D. CDR1 and CDR2 from the germline V gene are SQVTM and ANQGSEA. V lost 3 bases and J 7 bases, leaving 15 bases between the germline ends. The CDR3 length is 13 residues. The CDR3 here is CSVDRPGLGGYTF. CDR3 nucleotides: TGCAGCGTTGATCGGCCGGGCCTTGGTGGCTACACCTTC.

The sample holds many counts of this clonotype. This chain uses TRBV5-6 with TRBJ1-5; D uncertain. The V end was cut by 1 base, the J end by 3 bases, with 5 bases between. The germline V gene has CDR1 SGHDT and CDR2 YYEEEE. The CDR3 length is 13 residues. CDR3 DNA sequence: TGTGCCAGCAGCTTGCAGACCAATCAGCCCCAGCATTTT. It yields the protein CASSLQTNQPQHF.

CDR3 sequence reads: CATSGSQPGQVYGYTF. The CDR3 DNA reads as TGTGCCACCAGTGGATCCCAACCGGGACAAGTCTATGGCTACACCTTC. The chain joins TRBV24-1 to TRBJ1-2; perhaps TRBD1 as D (6 bases). V was pared by 5 bases and J by 4 bases, with 19 bases between. In germline, CDR1 is KGHDR, CDR2 SFDVKD. There are 16 residues in the CDR3.

The chain joins TRBV28 to TRBJ1-3, with 9 positions matching TRBD1. V lost 7 bases and J lost 0; bases outside the gene matches: 7. The CDR3 runs 16 residues. CDR1 is MDHEN and CDR2 is SYDVKM in the germline V gene. The CDR3 DNA reads as TGTGCCAGCACCTGGACAGGGGAGAGCTCTGGAAACACCATATATTTT. Its translation is CASTWTGESSGNTIYF.

This chain uses TRBV10-3 with TRBJ2-7; D is perhaps TRBD2 (5 bases). Germline CDR1 and CDR2: ENHRY and SYGVKD. The length of the CDR3 is 14 residues. V lost 4 bases, J lost 2 bases, and 12 bases lay in between. The CDR3: CAISGTGSAYEQYF. CDR3 nucleotides: TGTGCCATCAGTGGGACGGGAAGTGCCTACGAGCAGTACTTC.

The V call is TRBV3-1, the J call TRBJ1-1; perhaps TRBD1 as D (6 bases). Germline V gene lookup returns CDR1 LGHDT and CDR2 YNNKEL (reference sequence). V was pared by 1 base and J by 10 bases, with 22 bases between. This CDR3 is built from 16 residues. The CDR3 region is CASSQADRSGGNGAFF. In nucleotides, the CDR3 is TGTGCCAGCAGCCAAGCGGACAGATCTGGGGGGAACGGAGCTTTCTTT. The whole variable domain, remainder taken from reference TRBV3-1 and TRBJ1-1, is DTAVSQTPKYLVTQMGNDKSIKCEQNLGHDTMYWYKQDSKKFLKIMFSYNNKELIINETVPNRFSPKSPDKAHLNLHINSLELGDSAVYFCASSQADRSGGNGAFFGQGTRLTVV.

The J gene is TRBJ2-3, the V gene TRBV7-2, with TRBD2 matching 8 bases. V lost 4 bases to trimming and J lost 6 bases; unmatched junction nucleotides: 6. Germline lookup yields CDR1 SGHTA and CDR2 FQGNSA. This CDR3 is 14 amino acids long. CDR3 sequence (DNA): TGTGCCAGCAGCTCGCGGGAGGAGGGGGATACGCAGTATTTT. Protein product: CASSSREEGDTQYF.

This chain connects TRBV6-5 to TRBJ1-5; tentative D call: TRBD1 (6 bases). V shed 4 bases and J shed 6 bases, with 13 bases lying between them. The length of the CDR3 is 14 residues. Germline lookup yields CDR1 MNHEY and CDR2 SVGAGI. The CDR3 region is CASSLRTEVQPQHF. CDR3 in DNA: TGTGCCAGCAGTTTGCGGACAGAAGTTCAGCCCCAGCATTTT.

The V gene is TRBV6-2 or TRBV6-3, the J gene TRBJ1-2; 8 bases are shared with TRBD1. Germline values: CDR1 MNHEY, CDR2 SVGEGT. The CDR3 covers 15 residues. Trimming cost V 2 bases and J 6 bases; bases outside gene matches: 8. CDR3 loop: CASSYVAGGADGYTF. The CDR3 DNA follows: TGTGCCAGCAGTTACGTGGCAGGGGGCGCGGATGGCTACACCTTC.

The chain employs TRBV11-2 and TRBJ2-7, with 10 bases lining up with TRBD2. With 4 bases clipped from V and 3 bases from J, the junction kept 9 bases outside the gene matches. The germline CDR1 and CDR2 sequences are SGHAT and FQNNGV. The CDR3 is 16 residues long. The CDR3 DNA reads as TGTGCCAGCAGCTCACATAGACTAGCGGGTAACTACGAGCAGTACTTC. This sequence encodes CASSSHRLAGNYEQYF.

The chain couples TRBV12-3 or TRBV12-4 to TRBJ1-1; D is possibly TRBD1 (5 bases). V shed 8 bases and J shed 5 bases, with 15 bases lying between them. CDR3 length: 13 residues. The CDR3 DNA reads TGTGCCAGCGGAAACCAGGGAGGGACTGAAGCTTTCTTT. Its translation is CASGNQGGTEAFF.

This clonotype came up once. The chain has TRBV20-1 and TRBJ2-3; TRBD2 aligns across 7 bases. Per germline, CDR1 DFQATT and CDR2 SNEGSKA (reference sequence). After removal of 3 bases from V and 2 bases from J, the junction contained 5 bases not matched to a gene. This CDR3 has 14 residues. CDR3 in amino acids: CSASGGSSTDTQYF. The CDR3 nucleotides are TGCAGTGCTAGCGGGGGGTCCTCCACAGATACGCAGTATTTT.

In this sample, this clonotype turned up a few times. This rearrangement joins TRBV29-1 to TRBJ2-1; no clear D. Germline CDR1 and CDR2: SQVTM and ANQGSEA. V was cut by 5 bases and J by 6 bases, with 8 bases left in between. CDR3 length: 11 residues. CDR3 coding DNA: TGCAGCGTTCGCCGGGCCAATGAGCAGTTCTTC. It translates to CSVRRANEQFF.

The chain is built from TRBV29-1 and TRBJ2-1; possible D gene TRBD1, 5 bases. Per germline, CDR1 SQVTM and CDR2 ANQGSEA. V dropped 3 bases and J dropped 0 bases, with 9 bases sitting between them. There are 14 residues in the CDR3. CDR3 loop: CSVELDSSYNEQFF. CDR3 DNA sequence: TGCAGCGTTGAGCTCGACAGCTCCTACAATGAGCAGTTCTTC.

Of note for this clonotype: This sequence may be a read error, since a much larger clone differs from it by one base. This chain uses TRBV27 with TRBJ2-5; maybe TRBD2 (6 bases). The J call may be faulty, since TRBJ2-7 better matches the DNA end. The CDR3 loop spans 13 amino acids. Germline CDR1 MNHEY, CDR2 SMNVEV (reference sequence). In nucleotides, the CDR3 is TGTGCCGGCAGTTTAGGAGGGAACAGCGAGCAGTACTTC. Its translation: CAGSLGGNSEQYF.

The chain combines TRBV5-1 with TRBJ1-1; 9 bases line up with TRBD1. Losses at the gene ends were 5 bases for V and 5 bases for J; bases not matched to a gene: 10. CDR1 is SGHRS and CDR2 is YFSETQ in the germline V gene. This CDR3 spans 15 amino acids. In nucleotides, the CDR3 is TGCGCCAGCAGTACAGGGGGCGTGCAGGGTACTGAAGCTTTCTTT. Amino acid sequence: CASSTGGVQGTEAFF.

The chain has TRBV7-2 and TRBJ1-2, with 7 nucleotides matching TRBD1. The CDR3 sequence is 14 residues long. The ends lost 5 bases at V and 4 bases at J; junction bases unmatched: 7. CDR1 is SGHTA, CDR2 FQGNSA, per germline. CDR3 loop: CASSAGQRSYGYTF. The CDR3 bases are TGTGCCAGCAGCGCGGGACAGAGGTCCTATGGCTACACCTTC.

This clonotype was observed once. V and J are TRBV6-2 or TRBV6-3 and TRBJ2-5; either TRBD1 or TRBD2 may fit D (6 bases each). The CDR3 spans 14 residues. CDR1 MNHEY and CDR2 SVGEGT come from the germline V gene. Deletions cut 2 bases from V and 5 bases from J, with 12 bases between. The CDR3 reads CASSYRGVRETQYF. CDR3 DNA sequence: TGTGCCAGCAGTTACAGGGGGGTCCGGGAGACCCAGTACTTC.

V gene TRBV7-2 combines with J gene TRBJ2-5; 7 nucleotides agree with TRBD2. The CDR3 length is 14 residues. The germline CDR1 and CDR2 sequences are SGHTA and FQGNSA. Trimming took 4 bases from V and 7 from J; bases not matched to a gene: 9. CDR3 amino acids: CASSSSLSGGTQYF. In DNA form, the CDR3 reads TGTGCCAGCAGCTCCAGCCTGTCGGGGGGGACCCAGTACTTC.

The chain couples TRBV29-1 to TRBJ1-2, with 9 bases fitting TRBD1. Germline CDR1 and CDR2: SQVTM and ANQGSEA. This CDR3 is built from 14 residues. Unmatched junction bases numbered 10, after V lost 7 bases and J lost 4 bases. The chain's CDR3 is CSADQPGQGYGYTF. DNA for the CDR3: TGCAGCGCCGACCAACCGGGACAGGGCTATGGCTACACCTTC. The full variable domain, with the rest looked up from reference TRBV29-1 and TRBJ1-2, is SAVISQKPSRDICQRGTSLTIQCQVDSQVTMMFWYRQQPGQSLTLIATANQGSEATYESGFVIDKFPISRPNLTFSTLTVSNMSPEDSSIYLCSADQPGQGYGYTFGSGTRLTVV.

The chain couples TRBV2 to TRBJ1-2, with a possible D match to TRBD1 (5 bases). V lost 5 bases to trimming and J lost 8 bases, with 12 bases between them. The CDR3 spans 12 residues. CDR1 SNHLY and CDR2 FYNNEI come from the germline V gene. The chain's CDR3 is CASSWDVYGYTF. The CDR3 bases are TGTGCCAGCAGTTGGGACGTCTACGGCTACACCTTC.

The rearrangement links TRBV2 to TRBJ2-5; D gene uncertain. Deletions cut 2 bases from V and 2 bases from J, with 9 bases between. There are 14 residues in the CDR3. The germline CDR1 and CDR2 sequences are SNHLY and FYNNEI. The CDR3 DNA reads as TGTGCCAGCAGTGAAAGGGCGAATCAAGAGACCCAGTACTTC. It specifies CASSERANQETQYF. The variable domain in full, with the rest retrieved from reference TRBV2 and TRBJ2-5, is EPEVTQTPSHQVTQMGQEVILRCVPISNHLYFYWYRQILGQKVEFLVSFYNNEISEKSEIFDDQFSVERPDGSNFTLKIRSTKLEDSAMYFCASSERANQETQYFGPGTRLLVL.